The next 7 T cell receptor beta chains were all read from a single sample in a study of shared clonotypes between healthy human individuals. Data came from immunoSEQ multiplex PCR; TCRdb stores just in-frame clones and leaves some out. The data show about 1.5 million clones, around 95% seen once. Sequenced: naive CD4+ T cells sorted from blood. Subset: CD45RA+ positively selected. The source of these receptors is a man younger than 45 in good health.

The chain joins TRBV7-8 to TRBJ2-3, with TRBD2 matching 9 bases. The CDR3 runs to 21 residues. The germline gives CDR1 SGHVS, CDR2 FQNEAQ. The V and J ends lost 6 bases and 3 bases, in that order; junction bases with no gene match: 25. CDR3 region: CASRLRGRGSGSLEGTDTQYF. The CDR3 DNA sequence: TGTGCCAGCAGGCTTAGGGGTCGGGGTAGCGGGAGCCTCGAGGGGACAGATACGCAGTATTTT.

The rearrangement links TRBV11-3 to TRBJ2-5; TRBD2 matches 9 bases. Looked up from germline, CDR1 is SGHNT and CDR2 is YENEEA. The CDR3 spans 16 residues. J was trimmed by 6 bases and V by 3 bases; bases with no gene match: 11. Here the CDR3 DNA reads TGTGCCAGCAGCTTCGGGGGGCGGGAGGGCCCACAGACCCAGTACTTC. This codes for CASSFGGREGPQTQYF.

CDR3 amino acids: CASSYGARTGPQHF. The CDR3 nucleotides are TGTGCCAGCAGTTACGGGGCAAGGACGGGTCCCCAGCATTTT. The chain recombines TRBV6-5 with TRBJ1-5; possible D gene TRBD1, 5 bases. Trimming removed 2 bases from V and 10 bases from J, with 15 bases in between. The germline CDR1 and CDR2 sequences are MNHEY and SVGAGI. The CDR3 has 14 residues.

The chain links TRBV7-8 to TRBJ2-7; 10 bases map to TRBD2. Trimming at V came to 5 bases and at J to 5 bases, leaving 6 bases not matched to a gene. This CDR3 has 14 residues. The germline CDR1 and CDR2 sequences are SGHVS and FQNEAQ. The CDR3 here is CASSISGRFHEQYF. In nucleotides, the CDR3 is TGTGCCAGCAGCATTAGCGGGAGGTTCCACGAGCAGTACTTC.

The rearrangement joins TRBV27 to TRBJ1-2; TRBD1 matches at 11 bases. The CDR3 is made up of 17 amino acids. Germline lookup yields CDR1 MNHEY and CDR2 SMNVEV (reference sequence). V was clipped by 1 base and J by 4 bases; unmatched bases: 8. CDR3 sequence reads: CASSLLSGTGGGYGYTF. The DNA of the CDR3 is TGTGCCAGCAGTTTATTGTCCGGGACAGGGGGTGGCTATGGCTACACCTTC.

This chain connects TRBV11-2 to TRBJ2-2; D is undetermined. The germline V gene encodes CDR1 SGHAT and CDR2 FQNNGV. The CDR3 contains 14 residues. Trimming shortened V by 1 base and J by 4 bases, and 7 bases separated the two germline ends. CDR3 sequence (DNA): TGTGCCAGCAGCTTAGGGGTCATCACCGGGGAGCTGTTTTTT. Its translation: CASSLGVITGELFF.

The chain uses TRBV2 and TRBJ1-1, with a possible D match to TRBD1 (6 bases). The germline V gene encodes CDR1 SNHLY and CDR2 FYNNEI. Trimming took off 4 bases at V and 4 bases at J, with 13 bases between the two ends. The CDR3 is 14 residues long. The CDR3 sequence: CASSGLGAATEAFF. For the CDR3, the DNA is TGTGCCAGCAGTGGATTGGGGGCGGCCACTGAAGCTTTCTTT.